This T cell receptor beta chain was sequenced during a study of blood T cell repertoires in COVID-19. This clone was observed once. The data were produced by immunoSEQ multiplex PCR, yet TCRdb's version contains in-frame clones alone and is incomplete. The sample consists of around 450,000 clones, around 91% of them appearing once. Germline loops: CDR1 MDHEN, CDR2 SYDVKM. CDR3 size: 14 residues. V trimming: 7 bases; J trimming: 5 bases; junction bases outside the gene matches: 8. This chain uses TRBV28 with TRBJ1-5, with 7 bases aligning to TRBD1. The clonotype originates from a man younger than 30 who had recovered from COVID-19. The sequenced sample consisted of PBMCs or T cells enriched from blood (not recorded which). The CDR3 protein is CASTMTGMHQPQHF. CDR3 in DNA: TGTGCCAGCACCATGACAGGGATGCATCAGCCCCAGCATTTT.